This TCR beta chain was found in a study of blood T cell repertoires in COVID-19. This CDR3 is built from 12 residues. V lost 5 bases and J lost 8, with 12 bases in between. Per the germline V gene, CDR1 is MNHEY and CDR2 is SMNVEV (reference sequence). Per the original data handling: Reference gene primer amplification in the assay estimated nucleated cell counts. The data were produced by immunoSEQ multiplex PCR, yet TCRdb's version contains in-frame clones alone and is incomplete. V, J and clone size derive from that table, while D and trimming were established from the DNA sequence. The table shows 150,000 or so clones, with almost 90% occurring only once.

This receptor was identified in a woman aged 60-70 years with acute or convalescent COVID-19. Sequences were obtained from peripheral blood. The V and J genes are TRBV27 and TRBJ1-2, with D uncertain. Written as DNA, the CDR3 is TGTGCCAGCAGTACAGCCTCGGGGGGCTACACCTTC. It encodes CASSTASGGYTF.